The entry below describes one TCR beta chain. The record originates from a study of CD8 T cells in Susac syndrome. About the research overall: Treatment status at blood draw for the Susac syndrome patients was therapy-naive, corticosteroids, or intravenous immunoglobulin alone.

Random hexamers were used to reverse transcribe an amount of about 0.45 to 1 ug RNA. Amplification of TCR beta CDR3 across 54 Vbeta and 13 Jbeta was performed with immunoSEQ multiplex PCR. TCRdb fed the immunoSEQ multiplex PCR reads into MiXCR, producing one record per CDR3 protein. The table shows some 110,000 distinct CDR3 sequences, with nearly 96% occurring only once. In germline, CDR1 is MGHDK, CDR2 SYGVNS. V shed 10 bases and J shed 1 base, with 18 bases lying between them. CDR3 size: 15 residues. TCR beta sequences were obtained from blood CD8+ and CD4+ T cells. TEMRA cells were FACS-enriched, while CD8+ and CD4+ T cells were negatively isolated.

The sequence was obtained from a human donor with Susac syndrome. The chain recombines TRBV25-1 with TRBJ2-3, with a weak D call TRBD2 (6 bases). Source material: CD4+ T cells from PBMCs. The CDR3 region is CANSTRLRRTDTQYF. CDR3 in DNA: TGTGCCAATTCGACTAGATTAAGACGCACAGATACGCAGTATTTT.